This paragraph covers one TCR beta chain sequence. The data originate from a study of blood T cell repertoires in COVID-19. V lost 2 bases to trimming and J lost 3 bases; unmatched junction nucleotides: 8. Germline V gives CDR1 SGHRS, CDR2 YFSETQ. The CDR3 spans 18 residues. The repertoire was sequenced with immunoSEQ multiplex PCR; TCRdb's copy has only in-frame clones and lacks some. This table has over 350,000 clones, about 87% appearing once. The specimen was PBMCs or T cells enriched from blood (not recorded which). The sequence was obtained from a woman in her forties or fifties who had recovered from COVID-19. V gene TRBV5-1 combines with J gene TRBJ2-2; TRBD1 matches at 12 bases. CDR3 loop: CASSFPGQGAPDTGELFF. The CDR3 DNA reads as TGCGCCAGCAGCTTCCCGGGACAGGGGGCGCCCGACACCGGGGAGCTGTTTTTT.